A selection of T cell receptor beta chains follows, all from one sample in a study of read filtering for tumor transcriptome and immune sequencing. Each CDR3 protein is one row after TCRdb ran MiXCR on the reads. The table records roughly 59,000 distinct CDR3 sequences, roughly 19% of them present only once. Sample: a population of CD138-negative cells sorted from bone marrow. Source of these receptors: a donor at least 40 years old with multiple myeloma. Each CDR3 is given without its conserved first and last residue. Fields, in order: J gene, CDR3 length, V gene, CDR3 protein.

J gene: TRBJ2-7
CDR3 length: 8
V gene: TRBV2
CDR3 protein: ASSQGEQY

J gene: TRBJ2-1
CDR3 length: 12
V gene: TRBV5-1
CDR3 protein: ASSLEARVNEQF

J gene: TRBJ1-2
CDR3 length: 11
V gene: TRBV29-1
CDR3 protein: SVERSSLYGYT

J gene: TRBJ2-5
CDR3 length: 12
V gene: TRBV12-3/TRBV12-4
CDR3 protein: ASSPRRLGETQY

J gene: TRBJ2-7
CDR3 length: 12
V gene: TRBV19
CDR3 protein: ASSITSADYEQY

J gene: TRBJ2-3
CDR3 length: 13
V gene: TRBV20-1
CDR3 protein: SARPFLGGTDTQY

J gene: TRBJ2-1
CDR3 length: 18
V gene: TRBV18
CDR3 protein: ASSPLTTSGRPNSYNEQF

J gene: TRBJ1-2
CDR3 length: 10
V gene: TRBV20-1
CDR3 protein: SAGDRSNGYT

J gene: TRBJ2-1
CDR3 length: 14
V gene: TRBV7-3
CDR3 protein: ASSLIAGFSYNEQF

J gene: TRBJ2-2
CDR3 length: 15
V gene: TRBV10-3
CDR3 protein: AISVGVQGRNTGELF

J gene: TRBJ2-1
CDR3 length: 15
V gene: TRBV20-1
CDR3 protein: SARGGGGPLSYNEQF

J gene: TRBJ2-2
CDR3 length: 14
V gene: TRBV12-3/TRBV12-4
CDR3 protein: ASSFIAGSRAGELF

J gene: TRBJ2-1
CDR3 length: 11
V gene: TRBV5-1
CDR3 protein: ASRPTGVDEQF

J gene: TRBJ2-5
CDR3 length: 9
V gene: TRBV6-2/TRBV6-3
CDR3 protein: ASTAQETQY

J gene: TRBJ2-7
CDR3 length: 11
V gene: TRBV3-1
CDR3 protein: ASSQESAREQY

J gene: TRBJ2-2
CDR3 length: 13
V gene: TRBV28
CDR3 protein: ASSYGRGDTGELF

J gene: TRBJ1-2
CDR3 length: 13
V gene: TRBV12-3/TRBV12-4
CDR3 protein: ASSPGGGWNYGYT

J gene: TRBJ1-1
CDR3 length: 10
V gene: TRBV30
CDR3 protein: ACRDRGTEAF

J gene: TRBJ2-5
CDR3 length: 14
V gene: TRBV4-1
CDR3 protein: ASSPGTGRVGETQY

J gene: TRBJ2-5
CDR3 length: 12
V gene: TRBV10-3
CDR3 protein: AISAGGEQETQY

J gene: TRBJ2-1
CDR3 length: 13
V gene: TRBV7-8
CDR3 protein: ASSLGRGSWNEQF

J gene: TRBJ1-2
CDR3 length: 9
V gene: TRBV29-1
CDR3 protein: SVEVYYGYT

J gene: TRBJ1-1
CDR3 length: 8
V gene: TRBV4-2
CDR3 protein: ASSGTEAF

J gene: TRBJ2-1
CDR3 length: 10
V gene: TRBV10-3
CDR3 protein: AINSKGYEQF

J gene: TRBJ2-1
CDR3 length: 11
V gene: TRBV7-8
CDR3 protein: ASSLVREDEQF

J gene: TRBJ2-5
CDR3 length: 11
V gene: TRBV10-3
CDR3 protein: AISDATGETQY

J gene: TRBJ1-1
CDR3 length: 15
V gene: TRBV4-1
CDR3 protein: ASSQDWVGAVNTEAF

J gene: TRBJ2-6
CDR3 length: 14
V gene: TRBV7-7
CDR3 protein: ASSSPTGAGANVLT

J gene: TRBJ2-5
CDR3 length: 12
V gene: TRBV20-1
CDR3 protein: SARVPGTIETQY

J gene: TRBJ2-7
CDR3 length: 13
V gene: TRBV7-8
CDR3 protein: ASSPWTSGRNAQY

J gene: TRBJ2-7
CDR3 length: 12
V gene: TRBV2
CDR3 protein: ASRKGLAAYEQY

J gene: TRBJ1-5
CDR3 length: 11
V gene: TRBV28
CDR3 protein: ASSRRRDQPQH

J gene: TRBJ1-1
CDR3 length: 11
V gene: TRBV6-6
CDR3 protein: ASSRMADTEAF

J gene: TRBJ2-4
CDR3 length: 16
V gene: TRBV9
CDR3 protein: ASSAETRGRLGKNIQY

J gene: TRBJ1-5
CDR3 length: 12
V gene: TRBV20-1
CDR3 protein: SARSSASDQPQH

J gene: TRBJ2-7
CDR3 length: 14
V gene: TRBV6-5
CDR3 protein: ASSYSFAQASYEQY